The sequence of this T cell receptor beta chain was determined in a study of blood T cell repertoires in COVID-19. This CDR3 is built from 16 residues. Per germline, CDR1 MNHEY and CDR2 SVGEGT. V was trimmed by 0 bases and J by 0 bases, leaving 11 bases between them. The assay was immunoSEQ multiplex PCR, and TCRdb's table has in-frame clones only and misses some. The table records 90,000 to 95,000 clones, 88% of them present only once. The specimen was peripheral blood. This TCR derives from a woman of 80 years or more with active COVID-19. The V and J genes are TRBV6-2 or TRBV6-3 and TRBJ1-1; D gene uncertain. CDR3 sequence reads: CASSYSDAAMNTEAFF. CDR3 sequence (DNA): TGTGCCAGCAGTTACTCGGATGCGGCTATGAACACTGAAGCTTTCTTT.